This T cell receptor beta chain was retrieved from a study of T cell responses to AZD1222 COVID-19 vaccine. Background on the study: Timing groups of about 4 and about 12 weeks for second doses were pooled.

Study-level results: Regions 160-218 and 743-854 dominated among vaccine-associated CD4 TCRs spanning spike.

TCRdb's copy holds only in-frame clones and misses some; the assay was immunoSEQ multiplex PCR. The table lists over 60,000 clones, roughly 87% of them singletons. The V gene's germline CDR1 is SGHTA and CDR2 FQGNSA. The CDR3 has 12 amino acids. The V end was cut by 2 bases, the J end by 11 bases, with 12 bases between. This clone is a singleton in its sample. Its specificity is unknown. The source material was peripheral blood, sampled on day 0 of AZD1222 vaccination. The chain couples TRBV7-2 to TRBJ1-1; TRBD1 is a possible D gene (5 bases). The sequence was collected from an adult in good health. CDR3 coding DNA: TGTGCCAGCAGCTTACCGGGAGGGGAGGCTTTCTTT. It is translated as CASSLPGGEAFF.